These T cell receptor beta chains were read from a single sample in a study of regulatory T cells in long-lasting Graves disease. TCRdb fed the multiplex PCR reads into MiXCR, producing one record per CDR3 protein. The table lists about 290,000 distinct CDR3 sequences, under 25% of them singletons, with 56% in the top ten. This sample comprised peripheral blood mononuclear cells (PBMCs), obtained when the disease was refractory, from a patient treated with antithyroid drugs. Receptors were obtained from a female donor with Graves disease. CDR3s include the opening cysteine and the closing phenylalanine or tryptophan. A D gene is named only where the DNA matches it firmly. The size entry is marked missing in some rows and otherwise reads once, few, many or a size class.

.	TRBJ1-1	TRBV19	few	CASSDSIEAFF	TGTGCCAGCTCAGACAGTATTGAAGCTTTCTTT
.	TRBJ2-7	TRBV20-1	.	CSPSGGYEQYF	TGCAGTCCCAGTGGAGGCTACGAGCAGTACTTC
TRBD2	TRBJ2-7	TRBV28	many	CASSLRLALYEQYF	TGTGCCAGCAGTTTGCGACTAGCGCTATACGAGCAGTACTTC
.	TRBJ2-1	TRBV9	.	CASSVGVSWHEQFF	TGTGCCAGCAGCGTAGGAGTTAGCTGGCATGAGCAGTTCTTC
.	TRBJ2-2	TRBV12-3/TRBV12-4	few	CASSMALGNGELFF	TGTGCCAGCAGTATGGCCCTCGGGAACGGGGAGCTGTTTTTT
TRBD1	TRBJ2-7	TRBV7-9	many	CASSVTGDYEQYF	TGTGCCAGCAGCGTAACAGGGGACTACGAGCAGTACTTC
TRBD1	TRBJ1-1	TRBV2	many	CASSESGGWTEAFF	TGTGCCAGCAGTGAATCAGGGGGCTGGACTGAAGCTTTCTTT
.	TRBJ2-2	TRBV28	.	CASSSGGVQTGELFF	TGTGCCAGCAGCTCAGGGGGGGTCCAGACCGGGGAGCTGTTTTTT
.	TRBJ1-2	TRBV29-1	many	CSAQDRRIEYGYTF	TGCAGCGCCCAAGATCGCAGGATAGAGTATGGCTACACCTTC
.	TRBJ2-2	TRBV30	.	CAWSVDLGGPGELFF	TGTGCCTGGAGTGTAGATCTCGGGGGCCCCGGGGAGCTGTTTTTT
.	TRBJ1-5	TRBV28	many	CASSIQTDNQPQHF	TGTGCCAGCAGTATCCAGACAGACAATCAGCCCCAGCATTTT
.	TRBJ1-1	TRBV3-1	.	CASSPQGRKTEAFF	TGTGCCAGCAGCCCGCAGGGGCGAAAGACTGAAGCTTTCTTT
.	TRBJ2-2	TRBV7-6	.	CASSLPPGANTGELFF	TGTGCCAGCAGCCTACCCCCGGGGGCGAACACCGGGGAGCTGTTTTTT
.	TRBJ1-1	TRBV6-2/TRBV6-3	many	CASSEQDTEAFF	TGTGCCAGCAGCGAACAAGACACTGAAGCTTTCTTT
TRBD2	TRBJ2-2	TRBV28	.	CASSPGTSANTGELFF	TGCGCCAGCAGCCCTGGGACTAGCGCGAACACCGGGGAGCTGTTTTTT
.	TRBJ1-4	TRBV20-1	many	CSARSGQIEKLFF	TGCAGTGCTAGGTCAGGGCAGATTGAAAAACTGTTTTTT
.	TRBJ2-2	TRBV5-1	few	CASRTAAGGTGELFF	TGCGCCAGCAGAACGGCGGCAGGAGGCACCGGGGAGCTGTTTTTT
.	TRBJ1-3	TRBV18	.	CASSPATSSSGSTIYF	TGTGCCAGCTCACCAGCTACCTCGTCCTCTGGAAGCACCATATATTTT
.	TRBJ1-6	TRBV28	many	CASSLWGQGGSPLHF	TGTGCCAGCAGTTTATGGGGGCAGGGCGGATCACCCCTCCACTTT
.	TRBJ1-5	TRBV7-2	.	CASSLRGMRDSNQPQHF	TGTGCCAGCAGCTTACGGGGGATGAGGGACAGCAATCAGCCCCAGCATTTT
TRBD1	TRBJ2-7	TRBV5-1	many	CASSLDTGESYEQYF	TGCGCCAGCAGCTTGGATACAGGGGAATCCTACGAGCAGTACTTC
TRBD2	TRBJ2-7	TRBV20-1	many	CSASSLSGSSYEQYF	TGCAGTGCTAGTTCCCTTAGCGGGAGCTCCTACGAGCAGTACTTC
TRBD2	TRBJ2-5	TRBV5-1	few	CASSLTLAGQETQYF	TGCGCCAGCAGCTTGACCCTAGCGGGCCAAGAGACCCAGTACTTC
TRBD2	TRBJ2-1	TRBV12-3/TRBV12-4	.	CASSSSGDEQFF	TGTGCCAGCAGTTCTAGCGGCGATGAGCAGTTCTTC
.	TRBJ2-2	TRBV5-1	few	CASSLSSAANTGELFF	TGCGCCAGCAGCTTGTCTAGCGCCGCGAACACCGGGGAGCTGTTTTTT
.	TRBJ2-7	TRBV6-5	many	CASSYKTRDEQYF	TGTGCCAGCAGTTACAAGACTAGGGACGAGCAGTACTTC
TRBD2	TRBJ2-5	TRBV5-6	.	CASLLAGAGGLKETQYF	TGTGCCAGCCTCCTTGCGGGAGCGGGGGGGCTAAAAGAGACCCAGTACTTC
TRBD1	TRBJ2-2	TRBV27	few	CASSLTHRTGETGELFF	TGTGCCAGCAGTTTAACCCACAGGACAGGAGAGACCGGGGAGCTGTTTTTT
.	TRBJ1-1	TRBV7-9	many	CASRLGGADTEAFF	TGTGCCAGCCGCCTTGGGGGCGCGGACACTGAAGCTTTCTTT
.	TRBJ1-4	TRBV12-3/TRBV12-4	many	CASSFSSSANEKLFF	TGTGCCAGCAGTTTCAGCTCTTCCGCTAATGAAAAACTGTTTTTT
TRBD1	TRBJ2-7	TRBV12-3/TRBV12-4	many	CASSPSDRVDASYEQYF	TGTGCCAGCAGTCCGTCGGACAGGGTGGATGCAAGCTACGAGCAGTACTTC
.	TRBJ1-1	TRBV30	.	CAWSAGPEAFF	TGTGCCTGGAGTGCGGGCCCTGAAGCTTTCTTT
.	TRBJ2-7	TRBV18	few	CASSPETGGSGQYF	TGTGCCAGCTCACCAGAGACTGGAGGATCGGGGCAGTACTTC
.	TRBJ2-7	TRBV20-1	.	CSANRDYEQYF	TGCAGTGCTAACAGGGACTACGAGCAGTACTTC
TRBD2	TRBJ2-3	TRBV9	few	CASSVVGRGTDTQYF	TGTGCCAGCAGCGTAGTAGGGAGGGGCACAGATACGCAGTATTTT
.	TRBJ2-7	TRBV12-3/TRBV12-4	many	CASSLRGRIYEQYF	TGTGCCAGCAGTTTAAGGGGCAGGATCTACGAGCAGTACTTC
TRBD2	TRBJ2-4	TRBV30	.	CAWSGTSGSPPYF	TGTGCCTGGAGTGGGACTAGCGGGAGCCCGCCGTACTTC
.	TRBJ1-2	TRBV12-3/TRBV12-4	many	CASSLGVGGYTF	TGTGCCAGCAGTTTAGGGGTTGGGGGCTACACCTTC
.	TRBJ2-1	TRBV7-9	.	CASSLGLGNEQFF	TGTGCCAGCAGCTTAGGACTAGGCAATGAGCAGTTCTTC
.	TRBJ2-7	TRBV7-9	.	CASSFPPDLNGKYEQYF	TGTGCCAGCAGCTTCCCACCTGACCTGAATGGGAAGTACGAGCAGTACTTC
.	TRBJ1-5	TRBV9	.	CASSGGGFNQPQHF	TGTGCCAGCAGCGGGGGGGGGTTCAATCAGCCCCAGCATTTT
TRBD2	TRBJ2-7	TRBV29-1	.	CSVETSGTNYEQYF	TGCAGCGTCGAAACTAGCGGGACCAACTACGAGCAGTACTTC
.	TRBJ1-1	TRBV28	many	CASSLETATEAFF	TGTGCCAGCAGTTTGGAAACAGCTACTGAAGCTTTCTTT
.	TRBJ1-2	TRBV28	many	CASSFFGLDRRGYTF	TGTGCCAGCAGTTTTTTTGGGCTCGACCGGCGTGGCTACACCTTC
.	TRBJ1-2	TRBV7-2	many	CASSLRFNYGYTF	TGTGCCAGCAGCTTGCGGTTTAACTATGGCTACACCTTC
TRBD1	TRBJ1-3	TRBV11-2	.	CASSSGTEAGNTIYF	TGTGCCAGCAGCTCCGGGACAGAGGCAGGAAACACCATATATTTT